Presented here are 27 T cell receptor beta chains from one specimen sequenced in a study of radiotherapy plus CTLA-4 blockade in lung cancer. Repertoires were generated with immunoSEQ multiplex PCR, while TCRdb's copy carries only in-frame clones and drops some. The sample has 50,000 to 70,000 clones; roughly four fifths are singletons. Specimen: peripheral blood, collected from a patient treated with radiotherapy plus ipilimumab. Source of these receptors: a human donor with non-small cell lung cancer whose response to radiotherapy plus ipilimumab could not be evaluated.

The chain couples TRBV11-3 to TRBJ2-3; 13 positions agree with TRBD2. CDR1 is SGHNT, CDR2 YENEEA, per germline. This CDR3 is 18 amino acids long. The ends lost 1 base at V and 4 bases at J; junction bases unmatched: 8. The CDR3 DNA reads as TGTGCCAGCAGCTTAGGGAGGACTAGCGGGAGTGTCGCAGATACGCAGTATTTT. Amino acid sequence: CASSLGRTSGSVADTQYF.

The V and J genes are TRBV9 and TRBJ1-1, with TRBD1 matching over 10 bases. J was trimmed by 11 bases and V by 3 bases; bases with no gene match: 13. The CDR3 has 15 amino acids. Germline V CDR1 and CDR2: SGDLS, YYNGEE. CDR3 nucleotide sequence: TGTGCCAGCAGCGGCCTGGGACAGGGGTCTGAAGTTGCTTTCTTT. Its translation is CASSGLGQGSEVAFF.

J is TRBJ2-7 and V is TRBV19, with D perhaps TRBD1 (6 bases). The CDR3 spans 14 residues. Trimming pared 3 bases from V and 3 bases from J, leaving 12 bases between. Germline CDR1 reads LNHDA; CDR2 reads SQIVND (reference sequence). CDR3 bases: TGTGCCAGTAGTATCGGCAGGGGAGTCTACGAGCAGTACTTC. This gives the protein CASSIGRGVYEQYF.

Here the CDR3 DNA reads TGTGCCAGCAGTGGACTAGCGGGGGGGAACGCTGAGCAGTTCTTC. This gives the protein CASSGLAGGNAEQFF. The chain has TRBV6-4 and TRBJ2-1; 14 positions match TRBD2. The ends lost 4 bases at V and 9 bases at J; junction bases unmatched: 5. Looked up from germline, CDR1 is MRHNA and CDR2 is SNTAGT. This CDR3 has 15 amino acids.

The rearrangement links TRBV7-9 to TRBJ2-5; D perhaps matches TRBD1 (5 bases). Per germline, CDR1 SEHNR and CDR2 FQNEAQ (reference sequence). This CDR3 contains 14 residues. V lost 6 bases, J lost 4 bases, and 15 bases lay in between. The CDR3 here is CASSIGARRETQYF. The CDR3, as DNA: TGTGCCAGCAGTATAGGGGCCCGTAGAGAGACCCAGTACTTC.

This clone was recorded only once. In DNA, the CDR3 is TGTGCCAGTCGTGGTGAGACACCCCTCCACTTT. Amino acids: CASRGETPLHF. This chain connects TRBV7-2 to TRBJ1-6; D not resolved. Germline assignment: CDR1 SGHTA and CDR2 FQGNSA. CDR3 length: 11 residues. V was clipped by 9 bases and J by 11 bases, with 11 bases between them.

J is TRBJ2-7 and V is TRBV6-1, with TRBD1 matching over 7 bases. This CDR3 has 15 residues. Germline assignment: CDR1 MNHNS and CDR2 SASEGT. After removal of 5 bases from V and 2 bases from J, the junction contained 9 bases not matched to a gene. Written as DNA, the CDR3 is TGTGCCAGCAGTCTCCGCCCGACAGGGCCCTACGAGCAGTACTTC. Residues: CASSLRPTGPYEQYF.

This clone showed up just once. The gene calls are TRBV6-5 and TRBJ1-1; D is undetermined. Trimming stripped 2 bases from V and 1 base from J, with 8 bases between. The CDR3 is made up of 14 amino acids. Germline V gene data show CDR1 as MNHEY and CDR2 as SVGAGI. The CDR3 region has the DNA TGTGCCAGCAGTTACAGGGAGCGGAACACTGAAGCTTTCTTT. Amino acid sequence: CASSYRERNTEAFF.

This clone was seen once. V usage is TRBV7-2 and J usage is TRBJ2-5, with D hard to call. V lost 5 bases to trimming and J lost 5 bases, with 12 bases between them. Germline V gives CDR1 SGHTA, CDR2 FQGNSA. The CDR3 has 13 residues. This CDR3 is CASSLMISETQYF. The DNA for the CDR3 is TGTGCCAGCAGCCTCATGATTAGTGAGACCCAGTACTTC.

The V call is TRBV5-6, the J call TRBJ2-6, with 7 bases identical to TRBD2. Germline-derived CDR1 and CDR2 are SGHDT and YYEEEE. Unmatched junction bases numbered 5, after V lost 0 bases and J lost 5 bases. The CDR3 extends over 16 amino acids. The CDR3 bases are TGTGCCAGCAGCTTGGCCGGGGGAGGGAGGGCCAACGTCCTGACTTTC. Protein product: CASSLAGGGRANVLTF. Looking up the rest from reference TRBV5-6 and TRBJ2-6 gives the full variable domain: DAGVTQSPTHLIKTRGQQVTLRCSPKSGHDTVSWYQQALGQGPQFIFQYYEEEERQRGNFPDRFSGHQFPNYSSELNVNALLLGDSALYLCASSLAGGGRANVLTFGAGSRLTVL.

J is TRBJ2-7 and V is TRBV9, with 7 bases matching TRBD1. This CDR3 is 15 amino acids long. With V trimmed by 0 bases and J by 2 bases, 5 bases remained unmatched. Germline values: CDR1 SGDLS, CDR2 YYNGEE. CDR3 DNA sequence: TGTGCCAGCAGCGTAGGACAGGGAAGGACCTACGAGCAGTACTTC. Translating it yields CASSVGQGRTYEQYF.

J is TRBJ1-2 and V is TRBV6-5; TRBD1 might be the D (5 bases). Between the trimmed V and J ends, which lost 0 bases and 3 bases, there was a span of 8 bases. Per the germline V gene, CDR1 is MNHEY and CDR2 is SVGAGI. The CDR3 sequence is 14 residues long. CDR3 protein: CASSYSGADYGYTF. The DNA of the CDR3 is TGTGCCAGCAGTTACTCAGGGGCTGACTATGGCTACACCTTC.

The DNA of the CDR3 is TGTGCCAGCAGCTTGGTGGGACAGGGGGAAAGGGGTGGCTACACCTTC. This sequence encodes CASSLVGQGERGGYTF. The genes are TRBV5-4 and TRBJ1-2; TRBD1 matches at 11 bases. The J segment lost 7 bases and the V segment lost 0 bases, leaving 8 bases of the junction unmatched. Germline CDR1 reads SGHNT; CDR2 reads YYREEE (reference sequence). This CDR3 comprises 16 residues.

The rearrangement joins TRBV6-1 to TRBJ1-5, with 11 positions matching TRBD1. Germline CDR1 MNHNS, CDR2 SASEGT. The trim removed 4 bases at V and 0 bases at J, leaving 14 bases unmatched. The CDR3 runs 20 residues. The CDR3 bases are TGTGCCAGCAGTGGAAGGCTACGCGGGACAGGGGGATATAGCAATCAGCCCCAGCATTTT. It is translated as CASSGRLRGTGGYSNQPQHF.

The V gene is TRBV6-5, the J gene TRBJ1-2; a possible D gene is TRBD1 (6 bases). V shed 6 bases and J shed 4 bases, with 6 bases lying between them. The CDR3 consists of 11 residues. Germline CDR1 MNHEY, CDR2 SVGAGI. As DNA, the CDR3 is TGTGCCAGCAGCAGGGGCTATGGCTACACCTTC. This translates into CASSRGYGYTF.

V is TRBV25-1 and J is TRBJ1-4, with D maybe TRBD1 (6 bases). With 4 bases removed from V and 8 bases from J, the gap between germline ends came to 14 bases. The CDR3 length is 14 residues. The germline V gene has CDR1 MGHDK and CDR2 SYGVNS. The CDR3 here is CASSGGTSQEKLFF. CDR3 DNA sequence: TGTGCCAGCAGTGGGGGGACATCGCAAGAAAAACTGTTTTTT.

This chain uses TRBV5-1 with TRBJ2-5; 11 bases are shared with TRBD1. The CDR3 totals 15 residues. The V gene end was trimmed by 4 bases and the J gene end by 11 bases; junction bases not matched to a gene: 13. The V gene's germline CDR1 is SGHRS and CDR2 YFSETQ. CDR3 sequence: CASSAGTGGGMEQYF. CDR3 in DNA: TGCGCCAGCAGCGCCGGGACAGGGGGTGGTATGGAGCAGTACTTC. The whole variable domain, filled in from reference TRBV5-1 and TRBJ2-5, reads KAGVTQTPRYLIKTRGQQVTLSCSPISGHRSVSWYQQTPGQGLQFLFEYFSETQRNKGNFPGRFSGRQFSNSRSEMNVSTLELGDSALYLCASSAGTGGGMEQYFGPGTRLLVL.

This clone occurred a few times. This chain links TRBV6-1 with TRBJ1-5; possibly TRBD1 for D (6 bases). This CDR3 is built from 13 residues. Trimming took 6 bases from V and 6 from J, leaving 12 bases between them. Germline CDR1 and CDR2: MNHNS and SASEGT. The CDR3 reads CASSLKQGQPQHF. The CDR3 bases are TGTGCCAGCAGCCTTAAACAGGGTCAGCCCCAGCATTTT.

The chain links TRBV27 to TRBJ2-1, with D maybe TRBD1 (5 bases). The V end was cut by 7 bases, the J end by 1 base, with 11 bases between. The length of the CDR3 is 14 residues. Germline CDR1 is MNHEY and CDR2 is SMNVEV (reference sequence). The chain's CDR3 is CASNQGRSYNEQFF. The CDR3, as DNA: TGTGCCAGCAACCAGGGAAGGTCCTACAATGAGCAGTTCTTC.

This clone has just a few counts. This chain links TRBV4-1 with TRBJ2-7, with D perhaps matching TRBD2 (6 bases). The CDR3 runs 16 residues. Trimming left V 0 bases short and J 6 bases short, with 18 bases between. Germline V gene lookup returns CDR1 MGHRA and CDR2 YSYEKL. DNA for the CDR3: TGCGCCAGCAGCCAAGAGGGGGGTATTGCTACGGCCGAGCAGTACTTC. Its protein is CASSQEGGIATAEQYF.

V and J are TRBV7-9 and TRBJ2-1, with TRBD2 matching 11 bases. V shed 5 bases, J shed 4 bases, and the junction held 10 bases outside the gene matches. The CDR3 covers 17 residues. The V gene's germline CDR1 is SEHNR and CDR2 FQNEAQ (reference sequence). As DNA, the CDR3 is TGTGCCAGCAGCCTCTCCGGGACTAGCGGAGATTACAATGAGCAGTTCTTC. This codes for CASSLSGTSGDYNEQFF.

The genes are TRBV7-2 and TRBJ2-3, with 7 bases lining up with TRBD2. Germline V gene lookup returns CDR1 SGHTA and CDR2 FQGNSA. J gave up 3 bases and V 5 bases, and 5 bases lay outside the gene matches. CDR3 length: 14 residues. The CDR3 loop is CASSPWTRTDTQYF. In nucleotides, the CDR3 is TGTGCCAGCAGCCCCTGGACTAGAACAGATACGCAGTATTTT.

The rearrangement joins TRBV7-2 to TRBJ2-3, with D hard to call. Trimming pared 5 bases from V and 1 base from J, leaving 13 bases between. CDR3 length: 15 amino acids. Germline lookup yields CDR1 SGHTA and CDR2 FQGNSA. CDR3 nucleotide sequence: TGTGCCAGCAGCCCCCGCGTGGAGCGCACAGATACGCAGTATTTT. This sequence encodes CASSPRVERTDTQYF.

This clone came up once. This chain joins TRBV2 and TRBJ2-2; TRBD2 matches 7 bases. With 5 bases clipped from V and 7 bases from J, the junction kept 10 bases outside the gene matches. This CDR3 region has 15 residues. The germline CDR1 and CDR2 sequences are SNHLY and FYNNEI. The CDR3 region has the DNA TGTGCCAGCAGTTTTGGGAGGGAGGTCGGCGGGGAGCTGTTTTTT. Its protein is CASSFGREVGGELFF.

The chain's CDR3 is CASSRGLGAGELFF. Written as DNA, the CDR3 is TGTGCCAGCAGCCGGGGACTCGGGGCCGGGGAGCTGTTTTTT. The chain has TRBV7-2 and TRBJ2-2; tentative D call: TRBD2 (6 bases). The CDR3 totals 14 residues. V lost 5 bases, J lost 6 bases, and 13 bases lay in between. The germline gives CDR1 SGHTA, CDR2 FQGNSA. The variable domain in full, with the rest retrieved from reference TRBV7-2 and TRBJ2-2, is GAGVSQSPSNKVTEKGKDVELRCDPISGHTALYWYRQSLGQGLEFLIYFQGNSAPDKSGLPSDRFSAERTGGSVSTLTIQRTQQEDSAVYLCASSRGLGAGELFFGEGSRLTVL.

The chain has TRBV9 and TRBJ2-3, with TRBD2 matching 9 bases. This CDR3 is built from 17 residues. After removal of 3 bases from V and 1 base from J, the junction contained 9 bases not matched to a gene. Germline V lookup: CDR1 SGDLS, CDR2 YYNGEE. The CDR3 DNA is TGTGCCAGCAGCGCCCCCCGCGGGGGGGCTGGCACAGATACGCAGTATTTT. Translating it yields CASSAPRGGAGTDTQYF.

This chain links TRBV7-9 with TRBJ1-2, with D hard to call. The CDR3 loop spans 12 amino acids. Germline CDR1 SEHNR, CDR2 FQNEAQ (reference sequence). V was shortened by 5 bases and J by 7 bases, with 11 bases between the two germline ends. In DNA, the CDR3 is TGTGCCAGCAGCCGCCCCAGCGGTGGCTACACCTTC. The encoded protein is CASSRPSGGYTF.